What follows is one T cell receptor beta chain and its context. The antigen is not known. The sample comes from a study of cytomegalovirus exposure and HLA in healthy donors. V trimming: 0 bases; J trimming: 3 bases; junction bases outside the gene matches: 3. CDR1 and CDR2 (germline): SGHRS, YFSETQ. The CDR3 has 14 amino acids. Notes on the study in general: Researchers catalogued about 150 TCR beta chains as cytomegalovirus-associated. Presence/absence analyses assumed roughly uniform sequencing depth across donors, which may not hold.

13 Jbeta primers and 60 Vbeta primers were used for the PCR. The table came from immunoSEQ multiplex PCR; TCRdb's copy has only in-frame clones and leaves some out. The sample records over 100,000 clones, just under 90% being singletons. The sample comprised PBMCs. The chain carries TRBV5-1 and TRBJ2-7, with TRBD1 identical over 7 bases. The receptor comes from a woman in her thirties in good health and CMV-seronegative. The CDR3 here is CASSLDRGNYEQYF. The CDR3 DNA follows: TGCGCCAGCAGCTTGGACAGGGGTAACTACGAGCAGTACTTC.